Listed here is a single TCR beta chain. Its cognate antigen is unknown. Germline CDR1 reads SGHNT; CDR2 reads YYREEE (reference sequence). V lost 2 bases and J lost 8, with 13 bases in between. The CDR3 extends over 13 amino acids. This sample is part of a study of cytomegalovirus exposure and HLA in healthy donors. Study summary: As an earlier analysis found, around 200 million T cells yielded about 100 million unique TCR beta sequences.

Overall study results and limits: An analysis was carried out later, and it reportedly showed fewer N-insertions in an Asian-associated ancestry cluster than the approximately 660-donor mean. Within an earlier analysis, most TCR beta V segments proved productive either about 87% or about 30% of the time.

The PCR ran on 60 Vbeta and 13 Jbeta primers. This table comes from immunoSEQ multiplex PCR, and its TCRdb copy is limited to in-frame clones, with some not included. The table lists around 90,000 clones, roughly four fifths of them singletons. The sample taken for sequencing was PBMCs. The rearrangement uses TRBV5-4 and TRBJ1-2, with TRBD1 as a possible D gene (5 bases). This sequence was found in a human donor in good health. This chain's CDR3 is CASSFGAGRGYTF. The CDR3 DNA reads TGTGCCAGCAGCTTCGGTGCAGGGAGGGGCTACACCTTC.